The 14 T cell receptor beta chains below come from one sample, sequenced in a study of OX40 agonist ivuxolimab in advanced cancers. TCRdb's copy holds only in-frame clones and misses some; the assay was immunoSEQ multiplex PCR. The sample lists over 90,000 clones, 86% seen once, with about 1.9% in the top ten. The specimen comprised CD4+ or CD8+ T cells sorted from blood, sampled in a trial of the OX40 agonist ivuxolimab. The receptors come from an adult with an advanced solid tumor such as melanoma, head and neck, liver or kidney cancer.

The chain couples TRBV6-5 to TRBJ1-1, with 9 bases aligning to TRBD1. Germline assignment: CDR1 MNHEY and CDR2 SVGAGI. CDR3 length: 12 amino acids. J gave up 7 bases and V 8 bases, and 5 bases lay outside the gene matches. CDR3 loop: CASRETGGEAFF. The CDR3 DNA follows: TGTGCCAGCCGCGAGACAGGGGGTGAAGCTTTCTTT.

The chain couples TRBV7-8 to TRBJ2-5; the D gene is possibly TRBD2 (6 bases). The ends were cut back, 3 bases at V and 5 bases at J, with 10 bases in the middle. Germline CDR1 SGHVS, CDR2 FQNEAQ. The CDR3 consists of 13 residues. CDR3 sequence (DNA): TGTGCCAGCAGCTTTTGGGGGGAGGAGACCCAGTACTTC. Encoded protein: CASSFWGEETQYF.

This clone was picked up a small number of times. Other DNA sequences within the sample encode an identical CDR3. The rearrangement links TRBV11-1 to TRBJ2-7; maybe TRBD1 (6 bases). CDR1 is SGHAT, CDR2 FQDESV, per germline (reference sequence). The CDR3 loop spans 12 amino acids. V lost 5 bases to trimming and J lost 4 bases, with 9 bases between them. In DNA form, the CDR3 reads TGTGCCAGCAGCGAACAGGGTTACGAGCAGTACTTC. Translating it yields CASSEQGYEQYF. The complete variable domain, with remaining parts taken from reference TRBV11-1 and TRBJ2-7, reads EAEVAQSPRYKITEKSQAVAFWCDPISGHATLYWYRQILGQGPELLVQFQDESVVDDSQLPKDRFSAERLKGVDSTLKIQPAELGDSAMYLCASSEQGYEQYFGPGTRLTVT.

The chain uses TRBV27 and TRBJ1-2; possible D gene TRBD1, 5 bases. Germline CDR1 reads MNHEY; CDR2 reads SMNVEV (reference sequence). This CDR3 contains 14 residues. V lost 5 bases and J lost 8, with 18 bases in between. The CDR3 bases are TGTGCCAGCAGTCTAGGAGGGGACCGGAGAGGCTACACCTTC. It specifies CASSLGGDRRGYTF.

The rearrangement links TRBV7-9 to TRBJ2-6, with D perhaps TRBD2 (5 bases). The V end was cut by 1 base, the J end by 0 bases, with 16 bases between. CDR3 length equals 19 residues. Germline CDR1 is SEHNR and CDR2 is FQNEAQ (reference sequence). This CDR3 reads CASSLDYRGLSSGANVLTF. The CDR3 DNA follows: TGTGCCAGCAGCTTAGATTATCGGGGATTAAGCTCTGGGGCCAACGTCCTGACTTTC.

The V call is TRBV19, the J call TRBJ2-5, with 7 nucleotides matching TRBD1. V dropped 5 bases and J dropped 4; count of bases not matched to a gene: 7. The CDR3 extends over 14 amino acids. Looked up from germline, CDR1 is LNHDA and CDR2 is SQIVND (reference sequence). CDR3 sequence reads: CASSSATGSETQYF. The DNA for the CDR3 is TGTGCCAGTAGTTCGGCGACAGGGTCAGAGACCCAGTACTTC.

This clone was seen a few times. The rearrangement joins TRBV14 to TRBJ1-1; no clear D gene. V shed 3 bases and J shed 7 bases, with 9 bases lying between them. Germline assignment: CDR1 SGHDN and CDR2 FVKESK. This CDR3 contains 12 residues. CDR3 nucleotide sequence: TGTGCCAGCAGCCATGCCCCAGGTGAAGCTTTCTTT. Protein sequence: CASSHAPGEAFF.

This clone occurred a few times. The J gene is TRBJ1-2, the V gene TRBV5-6; 7 nucleotides line up with TRBD1. Trimming took 4 bases from V and 2 from J; bases not matched to a gene: 8. The CDR3 has 15 residues. From germline, CDR1 is SGHDT and CDR2 YYEEEE. CDR3: CASSQGDRWNYGYTF. Here the CDR3 DNA reads TGTGCCAGCAGCCAAGGGGACAGATGGAACTATGGCTACACCTTC.

This clone has a handful of counts. The V call is TRBV11-3, the J call TRBJ1-2, with a tentative D call TRBD1 (5 bases). Deletions cut 2 bases from V and 8 bases from J, with 15 bases between. Per the germline V gene, CDR1 is SGHNT and CDR2 is YENEEA. This CDR3 has 14 amino acids. Here the CDR3 DNA reads TGTGCCAGCAGCTTATCCGGGGGGTCGGGCGGCTACACCTTC. Encoded protein: CASSLSGGSGGYTF.

In DNA form, the CDR3 reads TGTGCCAGCAGCCCTGGGGGGACAGGGGGCTTTTACGAGCAGTACTTC. Its protein product is CASSPGGTGGFYEQYF. This rearrangement joins TRBV28 to TRBJ2-7; 12 bases are shared with TRBD1. With V trimmed by 6 bases and J by 4 bases, 10 bases remained unmatched. Looked up from germline, CDR1 is MDHEN and CDR2 is SYDVKM. There are 16 residues in the CDR3. Variable domain in full (rest from reference TRBV28 and TRBJ2-7): DVKVTQSSRYLVKRTGEKVFLECVQDMDHENMFWYRQDPGLGLRLIYFSYDVKMKEKGDIPEGYSVSREKKERFSLILESASTNQTSMYLCASSPGGTGGFYEQYFGPGTRLTVT.

The genes are TRBV30 and TRBJ2-3; the D is unclear. V was trimmed by 1 base and J by 4 bases, leaving 6 bases between them. CDR3 length: 12 residues. Germline-derived CDR1 and CDR2 are GTSNPN and SVGIG (reference sequence). CDR3 protein: CAWSATADTQYF. The DNA for the CDR3 is TGTGCCTGGAGTGCAACAGCAGATACGCAGTATTTT.

V is TRBV5-6 and J is TRBJ2-7, with D tentatively TRBD1 (6 bases). Looked up from germline, CDR1 is SGHDT and CDR2 is YYEEEE. This CDR3 has 14 residues. The germline V and J ends were trimmed by 6 bases and 0 bases, with 13 bases remaining between them. The CDR3 sequence is CASILTGSSYEQYF. In DNA, the CDR3 is TGTGCCAGCATCCTGACAGGAAGCTCCTACGAGCAGTACTTC. The variable domain in full, with the rest retrieved from reference TRBV5-6 and TRBJ2-7, is DAGVTQSPTHLIKTRGQQVTLRCSPKSGHDTVSWYQQALGQGPQFIFQYYEEEERQRGNFPDRFSGHQFPNYSSELNVNALLLGDSALYLCASILTGSSYEQYFGPGTRLTVT.

Turning to this clone: The sample has other DNA sequences that encode this CDR3 too. This sequence joins TRBV7-9 and TRBJ2-7; D is unclear. This CDR3 has 12 amino acids. V shed 3 bases and J shed 1 base, with 4 bases lying between them. Looked up from germline, CDR1 is SEHNR and CDR2 is FQNEAQ (reference sequence). The CDR3 nucleotides read TGTGCCAGCAGCTTGAGTTCCTACGAGCAGTACTTC. Encoded protein: CASSLSSYEQYF.

This rearrangement joins TRBV15 to TRBJ2-5; D is possibly TRBD2 (6 bases). Deletions cut 0 bases from V and 4 bases from J, with 12 bases between. The CDR3 sequence is 15 residues long. Looked up from germline, CDR1 is LNHNV and CDR2 is YYDKDF (reference sequence). The CDR3 bases are TGTGCCACCAGCAGAGATCGGGGAGGCGGAGAGACCCAGTACTTC. This codes for CATSRDRGGGETQYF.